This T cell receptor (beta chain) was profiled in a study of T-cell reconstitution after alpha-beta-depleted transplantation in children. Unique molecular identifiers were built into the TCRbeta library. MiXCR was run by TCRdb on the PCR reads, yielding one entry per CDR3 protein. The data contain 200,000 to 250,000 distinct CDR3 sequences, about 9.2% of them seen just once; the ten biggest clones take up over 5.5%. With 6 bases clipped from V and 10 bases from J, the junction kept 17 bases outside the gene matches. Germline CDR1 is DFQATT and CDR2 is SNEGSKA (reference sequence). This CDR3 is 15 amino acids long. This clonotype was recorded a few times.

The chain employs TRBV20-1 and TRBJ2-1, with 8 bases matching TRBD2. The sequenced sample was PBMCs from the stem cell graft donor, obtained from the stem cell graft. The source of this sequence is a human donor who donated a stem cell graft to a child with acute lymphoblastic leukemia. CDR3 bases: TGCAGTGCATTTTTGCCGGGGGGGCTAGATCACGAGCAGTTCTTC. Amino acid sequence: CSAFLPGGLDHEQFF.